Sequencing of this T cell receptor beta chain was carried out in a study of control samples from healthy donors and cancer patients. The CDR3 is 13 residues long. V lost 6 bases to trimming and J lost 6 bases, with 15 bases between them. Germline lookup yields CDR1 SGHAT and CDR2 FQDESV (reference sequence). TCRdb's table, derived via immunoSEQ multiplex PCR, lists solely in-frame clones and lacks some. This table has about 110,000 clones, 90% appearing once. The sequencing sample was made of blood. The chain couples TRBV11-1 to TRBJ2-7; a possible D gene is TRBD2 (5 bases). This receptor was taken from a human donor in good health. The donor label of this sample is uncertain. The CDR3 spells CASSSGRGFEQYF. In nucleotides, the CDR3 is TGTGCCAGCAGTTCCGGACGGGGATTCGAGCAGTACTTC. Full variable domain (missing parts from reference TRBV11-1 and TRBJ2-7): EAEVAQSPRYKITEKSQAVAFWCDPISGHATLYWYRQILGQGPELLVQFQDESVVDDSQLPKDRFSAERLKGVDSTLKIQPAELGDSAMYLCASSSGRGFEQYFGPGTRLTVT.